This T cell receptor (beta chain) originates from a study of breast tumors, draining lymph nodes, adjacent tissues. Regarding the study as a whole: Tumor TCR diversity was below lymph nodes but above nontumor tissue.

Trimming cost V 0 bases and J 3 bases, with 12 bases left between them. This CDR3 contains 15 residues. Germline loops: CDR1 DFQATT, CDR2 SNEGSKA (reference sequence). Ten or more counts support this clonotype. Its antigen remains unidentified. TCRdb ran MiXCR on the multiplex PCR reads and lists one entry per CDR3 protein. This table has 180,000 or so distinct CDR3 sequences, around 33% appearing once. Samples came from axillary lymph nodes draining the breast cancer. The source is a female donor with breast cancer. Some clones in this sample may be carry-over from other donors' samples. Sequencing was carried out using axillary lymph node tissue. This chain links TRBV20-1 with TRBJ1-5; perhaps TRBD1 as D (6 bases). The CDR3, as DNA: TGCAGTGCTAGAGATAGAGGGGGTCCCAATCAGCCCCAGCATTTT. Amino acid sequence: CSARDRGGPNQPQHF.